The 13 T cell receptor beta chains below all came from one sample that was sequenced in a study of cytomegalovirus exposure and HLA in healthy donors. The PCR made use of 60 Vbeta and 13 Jbeta primers. Assay used: immunoSEQ multiplex PCR; TCRdb lists only in-frame clones, some missing. The sample has tens of thousands of clones. Sequencing was performed on PBMCs. Every receptor here comes from a man aged 50-59 years in good health and CMV-seropositive.

This sequence joins TRBV4-3 and TRBJ2-2; TRBD2 matches at 7 bases. The CDR3 runs to 17 residues. V was clipped by 0 bases and J by 7 bases; unmatched bases: 11. Germline CDR1 and CDR2: LGHNA and YSLEER. CDR3: CASSQDTGGSFGGELFF. The CDR3 DNA reads as TGCGCCAGCAGCCAAGATACGGGCGGGAGCTTCGGCGGGGAGCTGTTTTTT.

Note on this clone: A read error may account for a junction end that differs from germline. The chain combines TRBV7-7 with TRBJ2-5, with D possibly matching TRBD2 (6 bases). Germline V gene data show CDR1 as SSHAT and CDR2 as FNYEAQ (reference sequence). The CDR3 runs to 15 residues. This chain's CDR3 is CASSLSSAQQETQYF. In DNA, the CDR3 is TGTGCTAGCAGCCTATCTAGCGCCCAACAAGAGACCCAGTACTTC.

With respect to this clone: This sample includes further DNA sequences coding for the same CDR3. This sequence joins TRBV29-1 and TRBJ1-1, with TRBD1 matching 8 bases. V trimming: 4 bases; J trimming: 6 bases; junction bases outside the gene matches: 10. The CDR3 length is 14 residues. CDR1 is SQVTM and CDR2 is ANQGSEA in the germline V gene. The CDR3 coding sequence is TGCAGCGTTGTGGTCAGGGGGCGCGTAGCTGAAGCTTTCTTT. Translating gives CSVVVRGRVAEAFF.

The chain is built from TRBV30 and TRBJ1-5, with TRBD1 as a possible D gene (5 bases). There are 14 residues in the CDR3. Germline V gene data show CDR1 as GTSNPN and CDR2 as SVGIG (reference sequence). Trimming removed 3 bases at V and 3 bases at J, with 12 bases between. The CDR3 spells CAWSGGVHNQPQHF. The CDR3 nucleotides are TGTGCCTGGAGCGGGGGGGTACACAATCAGCCCCAGCATTTT.

This chain joins TRBV5-1 and TRBJ2-2; D is unresolved. Between the trimmed V and J ends, which lost 0 bases and 0 bases, there was a span of 9 bases. This CDR3 is built from 16 residues. Germline-derived CDR1 and CDR2 are SGHRS and YFSETQ. CDR3 loop: CASSLVTVTNTGELFF. The CDR3 region has the DNA TGCGCCAGCAGCTTGGTTACAGTGACGAACACCGGGGAGCTGTTTTTT. Together with reference TRBV5-1 and TRBJ2-2, the CDR3 gives the full variable domain: KAGVTQTPRYLIKTRGQQVTLSCSPISGHRSVSWYQQTPGQGLQFLFEYFSETQRNKGNFPGRFSGRQFSNSRSEMNVSTLELGDSALYLCASSLVTVTNTGELFFGEGSRLTVL.

This rearrangement joins TRBV9 to TRBJ2-3; tentatively, D is TRBD1 (5 bases). Trimming pared 1 base from V and 3 bases from J, leaving 12 bases between. Germline values: CDR1 SGDLS, CDR2 YYNGEE. This CDR3 is 15 amino acids long. CDR3 amino acids: CASSVSRYRTDTQYF. As DNA, the CDR3 is TGTGCCAGCAGCGTATCGCGGTACAGGACAGATACGCAGTATTTT. Filled out from reference TRBV9 and TRBJ2-3, the complete variable domain reads DSGVTQTPKHLITATGQRVTLRCSPRSGDLSVYWYQQSLDQGLQFLIQYYNGEERAKGNILERFSAQQFPDLHSELNLSSLELGDSALYFCASSVSRYRTDTQYFGPGTRLTVL.

The chain links TRBV4-3 to TRBJ2-1; 7 positions match TRBD2. CDR1 LGHNA and CDR2 YSLEER come from the germline V gene. V lost 6 bases to trimming and J lost 4 bases; unmatched junction nucleotides: 12. The CDR3 covers 16 residues. CDR3 nucleotide sequence: TGCGCCAGCAGTGACCGAGCTAGCGGCCCGTACAATGAGCAGTTCTTC. This encodes CASSDRASGPYNEQFF.

The V and J genes are TRBV18 and TRBJ2-5; no firm D call. In germline, CDR1 is KGHSH, CDR2 LQKENI. Trimming pared 3 bases from V and 2 bases from J, leaving 7 bases between. The length of the CDR3 is 13 residues. DNA for the CDR3: TGTGCCAGCTCACCCGGTAGACAAGAGACCCAGTACTTC. Translating gives CASSPGRQETQYF.

V gene TRBV5-1 combines with J gene TRBJ2-5; 8 bases align to TRBD1. The J call may be wrong; the DNA end is better matched by TRBJ2-7. CDR1 and CDR2 (germline): SGHRS, YFSETQ. This CDR3 has 17 amino acids. The CDR3 DNA reads TGCGCCAGCAGCTTTGACAGGGGCCGGACATTCCTCTACGAGCAGTACTTC. Protein sequence: CASSFDRGRTFLYEQYF.

This chain joins TRBV29-1 and TRBJ1-4; D is unclear. Trimming shortened V by 4 bases and J by 3 bases, and 9 bases separated the two germline ends. There are 13 residues in the CDR3. In germline, CDR1 is SQVTM, CDR2 ANQGSEA. The CDR3 nucleotides are TGCAGCGTTGGTCAACAGTCTAATGAAAAACTGTTTTTT. Protein: CSVGQQSNEKLFF.

V usage is TRBV7-9 and J usage is TRBJ2-5, with D maybe TRBD2 (6 bases). CDR1 is SEHNR, CDR2 FQNEAQ, per germline (reference sequence). The V end was cut by 2 bases, the J end by 5 bases, with 15 bases between. CDR3 length: 15 amino acids. The CDR3 DNA sequence: TGTGCCAGCAGCTTATCCTCCGCGGGGTGGGAGACCCAGTACTTC. The encoded protein is CASSLSSAGWETQYF.

The chain is built from TRBV19 and TRBJ1-2; 9 nucleotides match TRBD1. Germline values: CDR1 LNHDA, CDR2 SQIVND (reference sequence). This CDR3 is 14 amino acids long. Losses at the gene ends were 7 bases for V and 3 bases for J; bases not matched to a gene: 6. The CDR3 sequence is CASTQGDRDYGYTF. The CDR3 nucleotides are TGTGCCAGTACCCAGGGGGACAGGGACTATGGCTACACCTTC.

The chain employs TRBV4-2 and TRBJ1-5, with D possibly being TRBD1 (6 bases). The V gene's germline CDR1 is LGHNA and CDR2 YNFKEQ. Trimming took off 0 bases at V and 7 bases at J, with 10 bases between the two ends. The CDR3 is 14 residues long. The CDR3 region has the DNA TGTGCCAGCAGCCAAGATGCACAGGGCCAGCCCCAGCATTTT. Residues: CASSQDAQGQPQHF.